This T cell receptor beta chain is drawn from a study of blood T cell repertoires in COVID-19. Overall study context: Sources were T cells, B-cell-depleted T cells, or PBMCs; the material itself was cDNA or gDNA.

This CDR3 region has 14 residues. Trimming left V 5 bases short and J 5 bases short, with 13 bases between. Germline values: CDR1 MNHEY, CDR2 SVGEGT. Methods used by the authors: Amplification of reference gene primers was used by the study to estimate nucleated cell counts. The repertoire was sequenced with immunoSEQ multiplex PCR; TCRdb's copy has only in-frame clones and lacks some. The DNA was the basis for D and trimming; V, J and clone size are from that table. The table records fewer than 200,000 clones, over 75% of them present only once. The V gene is TRBV6-2 or TRBV6-3, the J gene TRBJ1-5, with D possibly TRBD1 on 5 matching bases. The sample comprised peripheral blood. The TCR was taken from a man between 60 and 75 years old who had recovered from COVID-19. CDR3 loop: CASSRQFDDQPQHF. CDR3 in DNA: TGTGCCAGCAGTCGACAGTTCGACGATCAGCCCCAGCATTTT.